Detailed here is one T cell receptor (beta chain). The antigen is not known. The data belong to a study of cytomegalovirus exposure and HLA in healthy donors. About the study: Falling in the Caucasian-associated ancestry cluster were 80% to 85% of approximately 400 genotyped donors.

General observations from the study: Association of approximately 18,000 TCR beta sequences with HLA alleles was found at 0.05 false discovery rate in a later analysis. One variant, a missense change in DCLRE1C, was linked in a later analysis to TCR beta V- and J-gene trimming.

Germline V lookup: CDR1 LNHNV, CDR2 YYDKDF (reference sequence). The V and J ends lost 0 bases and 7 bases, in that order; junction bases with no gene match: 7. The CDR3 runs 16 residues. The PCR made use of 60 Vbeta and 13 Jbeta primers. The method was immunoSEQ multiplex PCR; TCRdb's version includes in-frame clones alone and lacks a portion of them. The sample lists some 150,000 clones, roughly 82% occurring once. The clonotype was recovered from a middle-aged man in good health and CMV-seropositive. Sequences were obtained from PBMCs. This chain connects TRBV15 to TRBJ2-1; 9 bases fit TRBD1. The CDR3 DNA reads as TGTGCCACCAGCAGAGATCGCGGGACAGGGATTAATGAGCAGTTCTTC. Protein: CATSRDRGTGINEQFF.